The clone carrying this T cell receptor beta chain was detected many times. Its target is not known. Constant-region reverse primers amplified full-length variable regions, followed by semi-nested Nested Universal Primer A PCR. TCRdb analysed the 5' RACE reads with MiXCR anew, one entry per CDR3 protein. The table lists tens of thousands of distinct CDR3 sequences, approximately 17% of them singletons. Study observations and caveats: Tumor memory CD4+ T cell TCR gene usage clustered with blood and lymph node memory CD4+ cells and lymph node naive CD4+ cells. Whole repertoires were not studied in the larger cohort, only one V-J beta rearrangement. Tumor Tregs overlapped most with tumor, then blood, naive CD4+ cells.

The germline CDR1 and CDR2 sequences are SGHTA and FQGNSA. Germline trimming cut 5 bases from V and 6 bases from J; bases unmatched to any gene: 5. CDR3 length: 13 amino acids. The source of this sequence is a female donor with breast cancer. The sample consisted of naive CD4+ T cells sorted from a lymph node. Subset denoted: naive CD4+ T cells, CD4+CD45RA+CD25-. The genes are TRBV7-2 and TRBJ1-2; 8 nucleotides agree with TRBD1. CDR3 bases: TGTGCCAGCAGCCTAAGGACAGGGAATGGCTACACCTTC. Its translation is CASSLRTGNGYTF.